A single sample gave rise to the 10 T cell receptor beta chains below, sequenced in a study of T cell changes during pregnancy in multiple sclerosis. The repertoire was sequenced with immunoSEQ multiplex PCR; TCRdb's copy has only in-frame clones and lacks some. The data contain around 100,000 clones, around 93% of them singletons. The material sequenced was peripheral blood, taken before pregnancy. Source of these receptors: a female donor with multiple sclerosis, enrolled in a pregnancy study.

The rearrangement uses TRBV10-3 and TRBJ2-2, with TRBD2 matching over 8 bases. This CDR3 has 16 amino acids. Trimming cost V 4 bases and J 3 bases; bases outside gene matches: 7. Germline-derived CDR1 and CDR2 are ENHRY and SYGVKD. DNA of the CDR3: TGTGCCATCAGTGCGCCGGCTAGCGGGCACACCGGGGAGCTGTTTTTT. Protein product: CAISAPASGHTGELFF.

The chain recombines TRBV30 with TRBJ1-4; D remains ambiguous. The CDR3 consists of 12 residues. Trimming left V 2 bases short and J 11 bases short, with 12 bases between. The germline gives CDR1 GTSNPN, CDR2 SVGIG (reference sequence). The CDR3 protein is CAWSTSTGKLFF. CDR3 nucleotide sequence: TGTGCCTGGAGTACAAGTACGGGGAAACTGTTTTTT.

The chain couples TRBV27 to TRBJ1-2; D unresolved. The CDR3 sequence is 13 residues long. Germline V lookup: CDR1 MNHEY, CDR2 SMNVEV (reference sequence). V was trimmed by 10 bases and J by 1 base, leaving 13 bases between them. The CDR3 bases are TGTGCCACCGGTCAACAGATTAACTATGGCTACACCTTC. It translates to CATGQQINYGYTF.

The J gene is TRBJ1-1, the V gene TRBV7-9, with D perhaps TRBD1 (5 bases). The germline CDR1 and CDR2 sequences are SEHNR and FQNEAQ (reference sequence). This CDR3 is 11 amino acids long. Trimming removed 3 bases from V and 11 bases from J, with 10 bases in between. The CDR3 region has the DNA TGTGCCAGCAGCTTTGCGGGGGGGGCTTTCTTT. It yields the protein CASSFAGGAFF.

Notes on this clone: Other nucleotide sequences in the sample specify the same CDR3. For the CDR3, the DNA is TGTGCCAGCAGCCCGGGGTACGAGCAGTACTTC. Translation gives CASSPGYEQYF. The chain combines TRBV5-5 with TRBJ2-7; tentatively, D is TRBD2 (5 bases). This CDR3 is built from 11 residues. Germline loops: CDR1 SGHKS, CDR2 YYEKEE (reference sequence). V was pared by 4 bases and J by 4 bases, with 6 bases between.

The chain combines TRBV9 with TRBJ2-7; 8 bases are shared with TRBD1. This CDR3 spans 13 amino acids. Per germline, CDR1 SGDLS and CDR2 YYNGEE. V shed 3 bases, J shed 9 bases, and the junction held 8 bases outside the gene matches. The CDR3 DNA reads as TGTGCCAGCAGCGGCGGACAGGGCACCGGGCAGTACTTC. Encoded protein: CASSGGQGTGQYF. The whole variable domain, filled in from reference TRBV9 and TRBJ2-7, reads DSGVTQTPKHLITATGQRVTLRCSPRSGDLSVYWYQQSLDQGLQFLIQYYNGEERAKGNILERFSAQQFPDLHSELNLSSLELGDSALYFCASSGGQGTGQYFGPGTRLTVT.

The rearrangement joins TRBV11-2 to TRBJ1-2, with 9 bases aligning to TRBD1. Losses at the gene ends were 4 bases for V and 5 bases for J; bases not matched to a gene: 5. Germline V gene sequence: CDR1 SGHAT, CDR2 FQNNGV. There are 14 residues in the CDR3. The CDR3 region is CASSSTGGLYGYTF. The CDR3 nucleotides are TGTGCCAGCAGCTCAACAGGGGGCTTGTATGGCTACACCTTC.

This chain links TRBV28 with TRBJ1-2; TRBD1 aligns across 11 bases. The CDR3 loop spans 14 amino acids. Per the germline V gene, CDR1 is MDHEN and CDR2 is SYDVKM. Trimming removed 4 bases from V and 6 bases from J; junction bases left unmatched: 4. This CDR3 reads CASSWTGGADGYTF. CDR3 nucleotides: TGTGCCAGCAGTTGGACAGGGGGCGCAGATGGCTACACCTTC.

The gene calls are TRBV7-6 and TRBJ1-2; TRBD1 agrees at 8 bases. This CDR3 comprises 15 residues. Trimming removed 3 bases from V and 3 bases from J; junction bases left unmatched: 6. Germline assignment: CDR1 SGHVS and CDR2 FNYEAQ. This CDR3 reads CASSFQGADDYGYTF. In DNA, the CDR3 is TGTGCCAGCAGCTTCCAGGGGGCGGATGACTATGGCTACACCTTC.

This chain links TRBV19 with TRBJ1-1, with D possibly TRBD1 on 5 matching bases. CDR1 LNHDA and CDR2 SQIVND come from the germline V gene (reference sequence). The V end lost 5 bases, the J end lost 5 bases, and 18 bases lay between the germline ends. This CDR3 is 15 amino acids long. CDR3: CASSLVRDGGTEAFF. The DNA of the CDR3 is TGTGCCAGTAGTCTCGTCAGGGATGGGGGGACTGAAGCTTTCTTT. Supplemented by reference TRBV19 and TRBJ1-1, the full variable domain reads DGGITQSPKYLFRKEGQNVTLSCEQNLNHDAMYWYRQDPGQGLRLIYYSQIVNDFQKGDIAEGYSVSREKKESFPLTVTSAQKNPTAFYLCASSLVRDGGTEAFFGQGTRLTVV.